Listed below are T cell receptor beta chains from one sample, sequenced in a study of CXCR3-negative and CXCR3-positive naive CD8 T cells. TCRdb re-analyzed the 5' RACE reads; it lists each CDR3 protein once, without DNA. The sample has tens of thousands of distinct CDR3 sequences. Sequencing used naive CXCR3- CD8+ T cells from blood. These TCRs come from a human donor in good health. Some clones in this sample may be carry-over from other donors' samples. Both conserved end residues are part of each CDR3. Each record gives: J gene, V gene, CDR3 protein.

>TRBJ2-5|TRBV28
CASSHEGARQETQYF
>TRBJ1-1|TRBV7-2
CASSSFAGQSTEAFF
>TRBJ2-7|TRBV28
CASTLSLAGDNEQYF
>TRBJ2-3|TRBV7-3
CASSSPLAGDTDTQYF
>TRBJ2-7|TRBV4-1
CASSQVSDAGYEQYF
>TRBJ2-7|TRBV5-5
CASSHGDTAPPEQYF
>TRBJ1-1|TRBV13
CASSFFADRVTEAFF
>TRBJ2-2|TRBV29-1
CSVEANPTTGELFF
>TRBJ2-2|TRBV7-7
CASRKGGTGELFF
>TRBJ2-5|TRBV28
CASRTSGAASGETQYF
>TRBJ2-3|TRBV4-1
CASSQDGGTDTQYF
>TRBJ2-2|TRBV13
CASSPALGQGLDGELFF
>TRBJ2-7|TRBV6-2/TRBV6-3
CATSRGGYEQYF
>TRBJ2-3|TRBV5-6
CASSLELIRSTDTQYF
>TRBJ2-3|TRBV20-1
CSASAYPTDTQYF
>TRBJ2-1|TRBV11-2
CASSSPEAGGVSYNEQFF
>TRBJ2-7|TRBV9
CASSVAGQPTYEQYF
>TRBJ2-1|TRBV24-1
CATSDSPYNEQFF